This T cell receptor beta chain was sequenced during a study of CD8+ T cells in alopecia areata (dated by TCRdb to 2017 to 2018). Looking at the study overall: The study used high-throughput TCRbeta sequencing to examine T cell clonal expansion in alopecia areata, in both the C3H/HeJ mouse model and human patients. RNA was extracted with the PAXgene miRNA kit for fixed scalp, the miRNeasy kit for PBMCs, and the RNeasy kit for mouse skin. Amplification of TCRbeta CDR3 regions was done by immunoSEQ multiplex PCR using 35 Vbeta forward primers and 13 Jbeta reverse primers. Clonality in the scalp was compared among normal scalp (n=4), patchy alopecia areata scalp (n=8), and alopecia totalis/universalis scalp (n=8). Scalp tissue and sorted CD4+ and CD8+ peripheral blood T cells from patchy and totalis/universalis alopecia areata patients and from healthy controls were covered by human TCRbeta sequencing. The study at large found these results: Resident alphabeta T cells in normal human skin are also sequenced, complicating scalp TCR repertoire analysis, unlike mouse skin dominated by gammadelta T cells. Shared TCR sequences between patients were less evident than in mice, which may be partly attributable to HLA diversity in the patient population. Lesional scalp, especially in alopecia totalis/universalis, showed higher clonality and more expanded CD8+ clones than normal scalp, suggesting antigenic drive.

After PBMCs were isolated by density centrifugation and stained for CD3, CD4 and CD8, a FACSAria was used to sort CD4+ and CD8+ T cells. Unaffected controls provided scalp biopsies and blood samples. The germline V gene specifies MNHEY as CDR1 and SVGAGI as CDR2. The junction shows trimming of 6 bases on V and 2 bases on J, and the gene matches do not reach 6 bases of it. The CDR3 sequence holds 15 residues, the cysteine and phenylalanine included. Of the read, only the CDR3 DNA is kept; its 45 bases are in frame from base 1. To note about this clone: Its antigen is currently not known. Base qualities are not provided; no much larger clone lies one nucleotide away.

Library construction relied on the immunoSEQ multiplex PCR assay. RNA was extracted from all samples and reverse transcribed into cDNA, which served as template for TCR sequencing. SuperScript III was used for first-strand cDNA synthesis, primed with a 2:1 mix of oligo-dT and random hexamers. A synthetic immune receptor repertoire was used to assess amplification bias, and residual bias was removed computationally. The study's processing was this. After raw reads were preprocessed to remove errors, the CDR3 was defined following IMGT conventions as running from the conserved cysteine to phenylalanine. Clonality was computed as 1 minus the Shannon entropy, with the entropy normalized by log2 of the number of productive unique TCRs. Whether scalp clones were CD4 or CD8 was inferred by matching scalp TCRbeta sequences against CD4 and CD8 repertoires sorted from blood. Drawn from immuneACCESS, this table holds only the in-frame rearrangements with V and J called that TCRdb kept. Clones are partly lost; checked studies trace under half to an unresolved V gene and leave the rest unexplained. V and J calls and clone size are given by that table; D and trimming were obtained from the DNA. For this sample the table gives around 150,000 clones, of which around 55% were detected only once. Less than 5% of the sample belongs to the ten largest clones.

The sequencing input was CD4+ T cells sorted from blood. The sequence was obtained from a human donor in good health. The chain links TRBV6-5 with TRBJ2-3, with 9 junctional bases fitting TRBD2. In nucleotide form, the sequence is TGTGCCAGCAGGGTAGCGGGAGTGTACACAGATACGCAGTATTTT. The encoded protein is CASRVAGVYTDTQYF.